Listed here are 7 T cell receptor beta chains from one sample, sequenced in a study of cytomegalovirus exposure and HLA in healthy donors. 13 Jbeta primers and 60 Vbeta primers were used for the PCR. Clones were read by immunoSEQ multiplex PCR, and TCRdb kept only the in-frame ones, dropping some. The data hold approximately 100,000 clones, with under 85% observed a single time. Sample: PBMCs. The receptors here all came from a woman aged 40 to 50 in good health and CMV-seronegative.

This rearrangement joins TRBV2 to TRBJ1-5; D perhaps matches TRBD1 (5 bases). V was trimmed by 3 bases and J by 2 bases, leaving 8 bases between them. There are 14 residues in the CDR3. CDR1 and CDR2 from the germline V gene are SNHLY and FYNNEI. Here the CDR3 reads CASSEGRGNQPQHF. Written as DNA, the CDR3 is TGTGCCAGCAGTGAGGGCAGGGGCAATCAGCCCCAGCATTTT.

The rearrangement links TRBV27 to TRBJ2-4; D not resolved. Germline values: CDR1 MNHEY, CDR2 SMNVEV (reference sequence). The CDR3 sequence is 11 residues long. Trimming took off 6 bases at V and 5 bases at J, with 5 bases between the two ends. CDR3 loop: CASRQQNIQYF. In DNA, the CDR3 is TGTGCCAGCAGACAGCAAAACATTCAGTACTTC.

This chain joins TRBV5-1 and TRBJ2-2; D remains unclear. V was cut by 0 bases and J by 4 bases, with 13 bases left in between. Looked up from germline, CDR1 is SGHRS and CDR2 is YFSETQ. CDR3 length: 16 amino acids. The CDR3 coding sequence is TGCGCCAGCAGCTTGGGCTATGGAGTGGCCACCGGGGAGCTGTTTTTT. It encodes CASSLGYGVATGELFF.

The chain has TRBV11-2 and TRBJ2-5, with 9 bases lining up with TRBD1. CDR3 size: 15 residues. Unmatched junction bases numbered 5, after V lost 5 bases and J lost 1 base. Germline V gene sequence: CDR1 SGHAT, CDR2 FQNNGV. This CDR3 reads CASSPDRGVQETQYF. DNA of the CDR3: TGTGCCAGCAGCCCAGACAGGGGGGTCCAAGAGACCCAGTACTTC.

The rearrangement links TRBV6-5 to TRBJ2-7; 7 nucleotides agree with TRBD1. The trim removed 6 bases at V and 9 bases at J, leaving 14 bases unmatched. The germline CDR1 and CDR2 sequences are MNHEY and SVGAGI. This CDR3 comprises 14 residues. The CDR3 nucleotides read TGTGCCAGCAGCCACCAGGGGGACGGCGCTAGGCAGTACTTC. Translating it yields CASSHQGDGARQYF.

The gene calls are TRBV29-1 and TRBJ2-7, with 11 bases identical to TRBD1. J gave up 4 bases and V 1 base, and 15 bases lay outside the gene matches. Looked up from germline, CDR1 is SQVTM and CDR2 is ANQGSEA. The CDR3 is made up of 18 amino acids. The CDR3 loop reads CSVEVWRGGQGARYEQYF. CDR3 nucleotide sequence: TGCAGCGTTGAAGTTTGGCGTGGTGGACAGGGGGCTAGGTACGAGCAGTACTTC.

CDR3: CASGQGNEKLFF. CDR3 bases: TGTGCCAGCGGGCAGGGTAATGAAAAACTGTTTTTT. V is TRBV28 and J is TRBJ1-4; perhaps TRBD1 as D (5 bases). V lost 8 bases to trimming and J lost 4 bases, with 8 bases between them. Germline-derived CDR1 and CDR2 are MDHEN and SYDVKM. The CDR3 contains 12 residues. The entire variable domain, with the rest obtained from reference TRBV28 and TRBJ1-4, is as follows: DVKVTQSSRYLVKRTGEKVFLECVQDMDHENMFWYRQDPGLGLRLIYFSYDVKMKEKGDIPEGYSVSREKKERFSLILESASTNQTSMYLCASGQGNEKLFFGSGTQLSVL.